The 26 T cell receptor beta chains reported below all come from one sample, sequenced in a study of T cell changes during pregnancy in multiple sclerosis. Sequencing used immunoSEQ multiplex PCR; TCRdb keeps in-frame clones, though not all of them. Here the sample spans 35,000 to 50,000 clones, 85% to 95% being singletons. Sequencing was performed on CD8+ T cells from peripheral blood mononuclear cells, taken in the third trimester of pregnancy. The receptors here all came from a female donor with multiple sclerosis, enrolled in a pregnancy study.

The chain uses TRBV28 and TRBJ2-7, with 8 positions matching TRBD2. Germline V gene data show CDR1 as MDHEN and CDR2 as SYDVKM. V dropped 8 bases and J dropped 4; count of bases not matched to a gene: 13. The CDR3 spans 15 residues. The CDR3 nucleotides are TGTGCCAGCCCACCAGCGAGCGGGGGAATTTACGAGCAGTACTTC. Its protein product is CASPPASGGIYEQYF.

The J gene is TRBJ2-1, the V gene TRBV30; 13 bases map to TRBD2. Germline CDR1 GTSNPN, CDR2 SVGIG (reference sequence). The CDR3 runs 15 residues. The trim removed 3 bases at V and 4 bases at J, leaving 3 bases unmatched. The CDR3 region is CAWSGLAGVYNEQFF. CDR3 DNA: TGTGCCTGGAGCGGACTAGCGGGAGTGTACAATGAGCAGTTCTTC.

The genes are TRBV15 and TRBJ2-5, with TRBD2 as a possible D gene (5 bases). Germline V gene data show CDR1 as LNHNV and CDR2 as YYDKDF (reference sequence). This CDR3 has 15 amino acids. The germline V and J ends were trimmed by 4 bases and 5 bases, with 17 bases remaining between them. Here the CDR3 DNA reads TGTGCCACCAGCACTCCTGGCGGGCCGGGGGAGACCCAGTACTTC. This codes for CATSTPGGPGETQYF. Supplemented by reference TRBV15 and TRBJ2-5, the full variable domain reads DAMVIQNPRYQVTQFGKPVTLSCSQTLNHNVMYWYQQKSSQAPKLLFHYYDKDFNNEADTPDNFQSRRPNTSFCFLDIRSPGLGDTAMYLCATSTPGGPGETQYFGPGTRLLVL.

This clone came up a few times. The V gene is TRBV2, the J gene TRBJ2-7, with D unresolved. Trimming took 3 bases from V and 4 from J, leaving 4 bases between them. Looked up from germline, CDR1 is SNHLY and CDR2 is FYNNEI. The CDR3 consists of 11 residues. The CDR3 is CASSDSYEQYF. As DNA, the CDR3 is TGTGCCAGCAGTGATTCGTACGAGCAGTACTTC.

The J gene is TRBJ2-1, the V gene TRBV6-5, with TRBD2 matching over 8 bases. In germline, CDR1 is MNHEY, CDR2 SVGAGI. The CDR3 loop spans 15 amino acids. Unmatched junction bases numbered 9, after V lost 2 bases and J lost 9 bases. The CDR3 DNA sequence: TGTGCCAGCAGTTACCAAAGCGGGAGCGTAAGTGAGCAGTTCTTC. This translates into CASSYQSGSVSEQFF.

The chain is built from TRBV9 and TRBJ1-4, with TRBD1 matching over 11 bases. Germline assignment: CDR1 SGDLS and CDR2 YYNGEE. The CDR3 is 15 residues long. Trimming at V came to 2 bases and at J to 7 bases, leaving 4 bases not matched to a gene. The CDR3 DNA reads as TGTGCCAGCAGCGTCGCCGGGACAGGGGGTGAAAAACTGTTTTTT. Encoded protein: CASSVAGTGGEKLFF.

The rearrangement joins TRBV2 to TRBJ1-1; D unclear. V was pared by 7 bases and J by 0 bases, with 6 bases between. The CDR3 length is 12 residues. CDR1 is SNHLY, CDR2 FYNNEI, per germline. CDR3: CASTALNTEAFF. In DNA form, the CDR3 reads TGTGCCAGCACCGCGTTGAACACTGAAGCTTTCTTT. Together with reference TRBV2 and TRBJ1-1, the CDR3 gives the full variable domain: EPEVTQTPSHQVTQMGQEVILRCVPISNHLYFYWYRQILGQKVEFLVSFYNNEISEKSEIFDDQFSVERPDGSNFTLKIRSTKLEDSAMYFCASTALNTEAFFGQGTRLTVV.

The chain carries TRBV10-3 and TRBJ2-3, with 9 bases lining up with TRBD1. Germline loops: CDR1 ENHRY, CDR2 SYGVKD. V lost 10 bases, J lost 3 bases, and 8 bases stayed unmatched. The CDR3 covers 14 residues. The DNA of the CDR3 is TGTGCCAGTGGGACAGGGATTAGGACAGATACGCAGTATTTT. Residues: CASGTGIRTDTQYF.

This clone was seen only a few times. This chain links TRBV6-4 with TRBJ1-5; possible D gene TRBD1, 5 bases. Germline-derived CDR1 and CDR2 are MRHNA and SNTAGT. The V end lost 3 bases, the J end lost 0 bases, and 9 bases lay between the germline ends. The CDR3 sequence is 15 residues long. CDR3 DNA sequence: TGTGCCAGCAGTGAAAAAGGGGATAGCAATCAGCCCCAGCATTTT. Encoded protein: CASSEKGDSNQPQHF.

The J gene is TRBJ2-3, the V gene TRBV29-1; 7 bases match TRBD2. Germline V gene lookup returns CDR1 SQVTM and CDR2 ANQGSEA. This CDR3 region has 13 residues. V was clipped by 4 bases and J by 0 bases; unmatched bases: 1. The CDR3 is CSVVSGSTDTQYF. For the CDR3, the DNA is TGCAGCGTTGTTAGCGGGAGCACAGATACGCAGTATTTT.

CDR3 region: CASSQSGLASNEQFF. The CDR3 nucleotides are TGTGCCAGCAGCCAATCGGGACTAGCATCCAATGAGCAGTTCTTC. The J gene is TRBJ2-1, the V gene TRBV7-8, with 9 bases aligning to TRBD2. The J segment lost 6 bases and the V segment lost 5 bases, leaving 8 bases of the junction unmatched. Per the germline V gene, CDR1 is SGHVS and CDR2 is FQNEAQ. This CDR3 is 15 amino acids long.

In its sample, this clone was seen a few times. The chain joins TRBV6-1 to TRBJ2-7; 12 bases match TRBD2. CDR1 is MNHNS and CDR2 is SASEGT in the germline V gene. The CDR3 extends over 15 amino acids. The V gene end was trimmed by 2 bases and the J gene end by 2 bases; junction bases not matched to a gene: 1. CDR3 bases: TGTGCCAGCAGTGAACGACTAGCGGGGGCCTACGAGCAGTACTTC. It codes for CASSERLAGAYEQYF.

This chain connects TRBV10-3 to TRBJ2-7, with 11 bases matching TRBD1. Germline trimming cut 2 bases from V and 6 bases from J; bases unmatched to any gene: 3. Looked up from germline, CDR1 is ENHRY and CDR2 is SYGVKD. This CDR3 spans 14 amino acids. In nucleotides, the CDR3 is TGTGCCATCAGTGAGCGGACAGGGGGCTTCGAGCAGTACTTC. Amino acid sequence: CAISERTGGFEQYF.

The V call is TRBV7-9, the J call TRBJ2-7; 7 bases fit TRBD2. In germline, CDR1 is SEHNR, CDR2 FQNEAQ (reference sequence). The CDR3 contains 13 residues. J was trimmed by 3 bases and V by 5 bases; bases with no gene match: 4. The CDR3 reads CASSPREYYEQYF. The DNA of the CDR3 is TGTGCCAGCAGCCCGCGGGAGTACTACGAGCAGTACTTC.

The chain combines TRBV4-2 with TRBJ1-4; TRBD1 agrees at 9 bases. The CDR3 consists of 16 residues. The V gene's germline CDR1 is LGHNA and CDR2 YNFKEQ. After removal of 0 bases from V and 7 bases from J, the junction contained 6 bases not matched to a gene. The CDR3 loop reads CASSQDETGGTEKLFF. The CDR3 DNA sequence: TGTGCCAGCAGCCAAGATGAGACAGGGGGTACTGAAAAACTGTTTTTT.

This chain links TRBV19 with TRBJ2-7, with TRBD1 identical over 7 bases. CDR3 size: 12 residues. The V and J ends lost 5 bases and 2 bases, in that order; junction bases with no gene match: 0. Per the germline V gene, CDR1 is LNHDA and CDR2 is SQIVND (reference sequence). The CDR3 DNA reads TGTGCCAGTAGTGGGACAGCCTACGAGCAGTACTTC. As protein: CASSGTAYEQYF.

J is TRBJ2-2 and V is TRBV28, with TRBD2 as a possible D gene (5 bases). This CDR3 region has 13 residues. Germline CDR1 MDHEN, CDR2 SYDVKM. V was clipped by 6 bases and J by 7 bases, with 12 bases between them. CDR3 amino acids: CASSFPRGGELFF. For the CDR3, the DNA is TGTGCCAGCAGCTTTCCTCGGGGCGGGGAGCTGTTTTTT.

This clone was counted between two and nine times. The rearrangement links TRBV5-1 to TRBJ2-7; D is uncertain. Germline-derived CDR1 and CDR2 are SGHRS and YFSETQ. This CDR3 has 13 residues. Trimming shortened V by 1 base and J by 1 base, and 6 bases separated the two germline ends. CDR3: CASSLSRSYEQYF. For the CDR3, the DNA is TGCGCCAGCAGCTTGAGTAGATCCTACGAGCAGTACTTC.

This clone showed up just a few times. The CDR3 region has the DNA TGTGCCAGCAGTGAATGGGGAGATGGCTACACCTTC. Translating gives CASSEWGDGYTF. The gene calls are TRBV6-1 and TRBJ1-2; D is unresolved. The CDR3 runs to 12 residues. Germline V gene sequence: CDR1 MNHNS, CDR2 SASEGT. V dropped 2 bases and J dropped 6 bases, with 7 bases sitting between them.

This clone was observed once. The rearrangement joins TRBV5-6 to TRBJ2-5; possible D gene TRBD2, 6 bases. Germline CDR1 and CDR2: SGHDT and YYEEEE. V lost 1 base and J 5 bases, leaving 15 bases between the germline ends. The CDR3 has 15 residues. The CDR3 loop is CASSLLRERVETQYF. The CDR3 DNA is TGTGCCAGCAGCTTGTTACGGGAGCGCGTGGAGACCCAGTACTTC.

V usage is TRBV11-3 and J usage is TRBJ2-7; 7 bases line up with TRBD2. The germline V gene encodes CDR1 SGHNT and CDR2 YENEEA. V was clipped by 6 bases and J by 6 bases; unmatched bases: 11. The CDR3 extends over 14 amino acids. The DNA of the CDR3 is TGTGCCAGCAGTGAGGCTAGCGGTCATGGCGAGCAGTACTTC. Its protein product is CASSEASGHGEQYF.

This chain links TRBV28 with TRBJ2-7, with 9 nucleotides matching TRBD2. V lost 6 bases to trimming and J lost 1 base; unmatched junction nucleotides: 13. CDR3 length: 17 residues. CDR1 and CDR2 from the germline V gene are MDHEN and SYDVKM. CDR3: CASSPGGSGSDSYEQYF. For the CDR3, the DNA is TGTGCCAGCAGCCCTGGAGGTAGCGGGAGCGATTCCTACGAGCAGTACTTC.

The CDR3 region is CASSAGDRNEQFF. The CDR3 bases are TGTGCCAGCAGTGCGGGGGACCGGAATGAGCAGTTCTTC. V is TRBV6-4 and J is TRBJ2-1; possibly TRBD2 for D (6 bases). This CDR3 has 13 residues. Trimming cost V 4 bases and J 7 bases, with 11 bases left between them. Germline CDR1 reads MRHNA; CDR2 reads SNTAGT.

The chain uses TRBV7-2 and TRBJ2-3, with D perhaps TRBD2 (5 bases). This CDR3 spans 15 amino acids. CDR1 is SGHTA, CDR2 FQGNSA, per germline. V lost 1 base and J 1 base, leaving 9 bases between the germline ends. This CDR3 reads CASSLVFGGTDTQYF. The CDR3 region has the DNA TGTGCCAGCAGCTTAGTGTTCGGGGGCACAGATACGCAGTATTTT.

CDR3 region: CASSSGGNQPQHF. CDR3 coding DNA: TGTGCCAGCAGTTCCGGGGGCAATCAGCCCCAGCATTTT. The chain couples TRBV27 to TRBJ1-5; the D is unclear. The CDR3 length is 13 residues. Deletions cut 4 bases from V and 2 bases from J, with 6 bases between. Germline V lookup: CDR1 MNHEY, CDR2 SMNVEV (reference sequence).

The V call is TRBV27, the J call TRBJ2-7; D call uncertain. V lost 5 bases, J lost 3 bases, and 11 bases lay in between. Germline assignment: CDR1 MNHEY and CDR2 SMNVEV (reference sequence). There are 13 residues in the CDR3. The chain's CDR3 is CASSVVPGYEQYF. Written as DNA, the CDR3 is TGTGCCAGCAGTGTGGTCCCGGGCTACGAGCAGTACTTC.